These 23 T cell receptor beta chains came from one sample sequenced in a study of blood T cells in healthy people across ages. PCR was performed a second time for roughly 7 to 11 cycles using a sample-barcoded 5' primer and a J-beta primer mix. TCRdb re-called the 5' RACE reads through MiXCR, storing one row per CDR3 protein. The sample includes hundreds of thousands of distinct CDR3 sequences, nearly 60% of them seen just once. Sequences were obtained from blood. The receptors were gathered from a man younger than 40 in good health.

The chain has TRBV6-5 and TRBJ2-4; tentatively, D is TRBD1 (6 bases). This CDR3 comprises 15 residues. Germline CDR1 reads MNHEY; CDR2 reads SVGAGI. Deletions cut 10 bases from V and 7 bases from J, with 23 bases between. The CDR3 coding sequence is TGTGCCACCGCGCCTTGTGGGACACCGGGGAACATTCAGTACTTC. Amino acids: CATAPCGTPGNIQYF.

This clonotype was recorded many times. The CDR3 is CASSLGPDSGYGYTF. CDR3 coding DNA: TGTGCCAGCAGCTTAGGACCGGACAGCGGCTATGGCTACACCTTC. The V and J genes are TRBV7-2 and TRBJ1-2; possible D gene TRBD1, 6 bases. The CDR3 sequence is 15 residues long. The V end lost 1 base, the J end lost 4 bases, and 13 bases lay between the germline ends. Germline V CDR1 and CDR2: SGHTA, FQGNSA.

The rearrangement joins TRBV27 to TRBJ2-4; D may correspond to TRBD1 or TRBD2 (5 bases each). TRBJ2-7 explains the end of the DNA better; the J call may be wrong. This CDR3 contains 14 residues. The germline V gene has CDR1 MNHEY and CDR2 SMNVEV (reference sequence). CDR3: CASSLIGARGEQYF. In nucleotides, the CDR3 is TGTGCCAGCAGTTTAATAGGGGCTCGGGGCGAGCAGTACTTC.

This clonotype was counted ten times or more. Relative to the germline gene, one junction end is altered; a read error may explain this. The CDR3 spells CASSFRGGADAQYF. Here the CDR3 DNA reads TGTGCCAGCAGTTTCAGGGGGGGAGCAGATGCGCAGTATTTT. The rearrangement links TRBV12-3 or TRBV12-4 to TRBJ2-3; D may match TRBD1 or TRBD2 (7 bases each). The CDR3 contains 14 residues.

This clonotype was detected a few times. The rearrangement joins TRBV7-2 to TRBJ1-2, with D maybe TRBD1 (6 bases). Germline CDR1 reads SGHTA; CDR2 reads FQGNSA. The CDR3 has 15 amino acids. Trimming shortened V by 4 bases and J by 8 bases, and 20 bases separated the two germline ends. CDR3 coding DNA: TGTGCCAGCAGCTACCGGCTCCAGGGGATTGAGGGCTACACCTTC. The encoded protein is CASSYRLQGIEGYTF.

This clonotype was recorded a few times. The genes are TRBV12-3 or TRBV12-4 and TRBJ2-5; D ambiguous. This CDR3 has 13 residues. V was pared by 2 bases and J by 2 bases, with 6 bases between. The chain's CDR3 is CASSLSLQETQYF. CDR3 nucleotides: TGTGCCAGCAGTTTATCCCTTCAAGAGACCCAGTACTTC.

The gene calls are TRBV20-1 and TRBJ2-7; possible D gene TRBD1, 6 bases. CDR1 and CDR2 from the germline V gene are DFQATT and SNEGSKA (reference sequence). The CDR3 runs 14 residues. Trimming left V 5 bases short and J 3 bases short, with 17 bases between. DNA for the CDR3: TGCAGTGCTCCGATGGGGCAGGGGATCTACGAGCAGTACTTC. This translates into CSAPMGQGIYEQYF.

The rearrangement joins TRBV2 to TRBJ2-4; TRBD1 matches 8 bases. The V gene end was trimmed by 9 bases and the J gene end by 0 bases; junction bases not matched to a gene: 7. Germline V gene sequence: CDR1 SNHLY, CDR2 FYNNEI. The CDR3 spans 15 residues. CDR3 sequence reads: CASSPQGEAKNIQYF. CDR3 sequence (DNA): TGTGCCAGTTCTCCACAGGGGGAAGCCAAAAACATTCAGTACTTC.

This clonotype came up a few times. The genes are TRBV20-1 and TRBJ1-2, with 7 bases lining up with TRBD1. The CDR3 runs 15 residues. V gave up 0 bases and J gave up 4 bases; unmatched junction bases: 8. Germline CDR1 and CDR2: DFQATT and SNEGSKA (reference sequence). This CDR3 reads CSARDLDRARYGYTF. The CDR3 DNA reads TGCAGTGCTAGAGACCTAGACAGGGCACGCTATGGCTACACCTTC.

CDR3 DNA sequence: TGCGCCAGCAGCCAAGATCAGGGCAGGGATCGACCCTACGAGCAGTACTTC. Translated, it gives CASSQDQGRDRPYEQYF. The chain recombines TRBV4-3 with TRBJ2-7; D is perhaps TRBD1 (5 bases). Trimming left V 0 bases short and J 2 bases short, with 17 bases between. This CDR3 spans 17 amino acids. The germline V gene encodes CDR1 LGHNA and CDR2 YSLEER.

This rearrangement joins TRBV20-1 to TRBJ2-1, with 8 bases lining up with TRBD2. Per the germline V gene, CDR1 is DFQATT and CDR2 is SNEGSKA (reference sequence). V gave up 3 bases and J gave up 5 bases; unmatched junction bases: 9. The CDR3 sequence is 15 residues long. CDR3 amino acids: CSARVVGGGNNEQFF. The CDR3 DNA sequence: TGCAGTGCTAGGGTAGTGGGCGGGGGGAACAATGAGCAGTTCTTC.

This chain connects TRBV29-1 to TRBJ2-1; D is ambiguous. V was trimmed by 5 bases and J by 0 bases, leaving 8 bases between them. The CDR3 length is 13 residues. In germline, CDR1 is SQVTM, CDR2 ANQGSEA. The CDR3 region is CSVWAHSYNEQFF. The CDR3 nucleotides read TGCAGCGTTTGGGCTCACTCCTACAATGAGCAGTTCTTC.

The CDR3 DNA is TGCAGTGGCACGACTAGCGGGGAAGAGACCCAGTACTTC. Its protein product is CSGTTSGEETQYF. The rearrangement uses TRBV20-1 and TRBJ2-7; 11 bases agree with TRBD2. The DNA end is more similar to TRBJ2-5, so the J call may be wrong. The CDR3 contains 13 residues. Germline CDR1 reads DFQATT; CDR2 reads SNEGSKA (reference sequence).

The V and J genes are TRBV7-4 and TRBJ2-4; a possible D gene is TRBD2 (6 bases). This CDR3 comprises 18 residues. V dropped 1 base and J dropped 0 bases, with 16 bases sitting between them. CDR1 and CDR2 (germline): SGHVT, SQSDAQ. The CDR3 sequence: CASSLVPIEGLAKNIQYF. The DNA of the CDR3 is TGTGCCAGCAGCTTAGTTCCGATTGAGGGACTAGCCAAAAACATTCAGTACTTC. The full variable domain, with the rest looked up from reference TRBV7-4 and TRBJ2-4, is GAGVSQSPRYKVAKRGRDVALRCDSISGHVTLYWYRQTLGQGSEVLTYSQSDAQRDKSGRPSGRFSAERPERSVSTLKIQRTEQGDSAVYLCASSLVPIEGLAKNIQYFGAGTRLSVL.

The CDR3, as DNA: TGCGCCAGCAGCCAAGCTCACCGGGGGAAGGGGAACATTCAGTACTTC. Its translation is CASSQAHRGKGNIQYF. The chain is built from TRBV4-3 and TRBJ2-4; D possibly corresponds to TRBD2 (6 bases). The germline V gene encodes CDR1 LGHNA and CDR2 YSLEER. The CDR3 has 16 amino acids. V dropped 1 base and J dropped 7 bases, with 17 bases sitting between them.

Only a few counts were recorded for this clonotype. This chain links TRBV29-1 with TRBJ2-5; 8 bases line up with TRBD2. This CDR3 contains 15 residues. Germline V lookup: CDR1 SQVTM, CDR2 ANQGSEA. Trimming took 0 bases from V and 0 from J; bases not matched to a gene: 3. Here the CDR3 DNA reads TGCAGCGTTGAAGAGGCGGGGGGATACCAAGAGACCCAGTACTTC. Translating gives CSVEEAGGYQETQYF.

This chain links TRBV9 with TRBJ2-1, with D tentatively TRBD1 (6 bases). CDR1 is SGDLS, CDR2 YYNGEE, per germline. The germline V and J ends were trimmed by 0 bases and 4 bases, with 11 bases remaining between them. This CDR3 region has 15 residues. CDR3 nucleotides: TGTGCCAGCAGCGTAGGACTACAGGGTTACAATGAGCAGTTCTTC. This translates into CASSVGLQGYNEQFF.

V is TRBV4-2 and J is TRBJ2-1, with no clear D. The CDR3 is made up of 13 amino acids. Trimming pared 4 bases from V and 5 bases from J, leaving 9 bases between. Germline lookup yields CDR1 LGHNA and CDR2 YNFKEQ. CDR3 in DNA: TGTGCCAGCAGCCTCGTTTCTAACAATGAGCAGTTCTTC. Translation gives CASSLVSNNEQFF.

The chain is built from TRBV5-1 and TRBJ2-2; D is perhaps TRBD2 (6 bases). The CDR3 is 15 amino acids. Germline loops: CDR1 SGHRS, CDR2 YFSETQ. Trimming took off 4 bases at V and 5 bases at J, with 15 bases between the two ends. The CDR3 sequence is CASSARDFGTGELFF. The DNA for the CDR3 is TGCGCCAGCAGCGCCCGGGACTTCGGGACCGGGGAGCTGTTTTTT.

V gene TRBV7-3 combines with J gene TRBJ1-2; 7 nucleotides align to TRBD1. Looked up from germline, CDR1 is SGHTA and CDR2 is FQGTGA. The trim removed 0 bases at V and 5 bases at J, leaving 6 bases unmatched. This CDR3 spans 15 amino acids. CDR3 amino acids: CASSLTGTDHYGYTF. In DNA, the CDR3 is TGTGCCAGCAGCTTAACAGGGACAGACCATTATGGCTACACCTTC.

This clonotype came up once. The chain uses TRBV7-9 and TRBJ2-1; 7 nucleotides align to TRBD1. This CDR3 is built from 12 residues. Germline V gene data show CDR1 as SEHNR and CDR2 as FQNEAQ (reference sequence). V shed 8 bases and J 8 bases; nucleotides not matched to a gene: 6. In DNA, the CDR3 is TGTGCCAGCGAGACAGGGCGGGATGAGCAGTTCTTC. It is translated as CASETGRDEQFF. The full variable domain, its missing parts supplied by reference TRBV7-9 and TRBJ2-1, is DTGVSQNPRHKITKRGQNVTFRCDPISEHNRLYWYRQTLGQGPEFLTYFQNEAQLEKSRLLSDRFSAERPKGSFSTLEIQRTEQGDSAMYLCASETGRDEQFFGPGTRLTVL.

The rearrangement uses TRBV6-5 and TRBJ2-7; the match to TRBD1 covers 12 bases. CDR1 MNHEY and CDR2 SVGAGI come from the germline V gene. After removal of 5 bases from V and 11 bases from J, the junction contained 7 bases not matched to a gene. The CDR3 is made up of 13 amino acids. The DNA of the CDR3 is TGTGCCAGCAGTCTGGGACAGGGGGCTCCCGAGTACTTC. This encodes CASSLGQGAPEYF.

V usage is TRBV6-2 or TRBV6-3 and J usage is TRBJ2-3; TRBD2 matches at 13 bases. The J segment lost 2 bases and the V segment lost 0 bases, leaving 17 bases of the junction unmatched. Germline-derived CDR1 and CDR2 are MNHEY and SVGEGT. This CDR3 has 22 residues. CDR3: CASSYSKGLAGTLLLITDTQYF. The CDR3 DNA is TGTGCCAGCAGTTACTCGAAGGGACTAGCGGGGACCCTCCTCCTAATCACAGATACGCAGTATTTT.